The 14 T cell receptor beta chains reported below all come from one sample, sequenced in a study of cytomegalovirus exposure and HLA in healthy donors. Primers: 60 Vbeta forward and 13 Jbeta reverse. Repertoires were generated with immunoSEQ multiplex PCR, while TCRdb's copy carries only in-frame clones and drops some. The table records more than 110,000 clones, about three quarters of them present only once. The sequencing sample was made of PBMCs. The receptors originated from a male donor in good health and CMV-seronegative.

This chain joins TRBV10-1 and TRBJ1-1; D is ambiguous. This CDR3 spans 14 amino acids. The V end lost 0 bases, the J end lost 8 bases, and 13 bases lay between the germline ends. Germline lookup yields CDR1 WNHNN and CDR2 SYGVQD (reference sequence). The CDR3 nucleotides are TGCGCCAGCAGTGAGTCTAGTAGACCAGGAGAAGCTTTCTTT. It specifies CASSESSRPGEAFF.

This chain uses TRBV19 with TRBJ2-7; 9 bases are shared with TRBD1. There are 15 residues in the CDR3. Germline CDR1 is LNHDA and CDR2 is SQIVND (reference sequence). J lost 4 bases, V lost 5 bases, and 9 bases had no gene match. CDR3 DNA: TGTGCCAGTAGTGTGGGGAGCGGACAGGGGTACGAGCAGTACTTC. It translates to CASSVGSGQGYEQYF.

The CDR3 sequence: CASSIGRVLRGDTEAFF. CDR3 nucleotides: TGTGCCAGTAGTATAGGCAGGGTCCTCCGTGGGGACACTGAAGCTTTCTTT. The rearrangement uses TRBV19 and TRBJ1-1; tentative D call: TRBD1 (5 bases). This CDR3 has 17 amino acids. Germline V lookup: CDR1 LNHDA, CDR2 SQIVND (reference sequence). V lost 1 base, J lost 3 bases, and 18 bases lay in between.

V gene TRBV27 combines with J gene TRBJ1-2; 7 positions match TRBD1. Germline V gene sequence: CDR1 MNHEY, CDR2 SMNVEV (reference sequence). The CDR3 is 16 residues long. The V gene end was trimmed by 6 bases and the J gene end by 0 bases; junction bases not matched to a gene: 10. The CDR3 region is CASSGRRGPTNYGYTF. For the CDR3, the DNA is TGTGCCAGCAGCGGTCGGAGGGGGCCTACTAACTATGGCTACACCTTC.

The chain recombines TRBV5-5 with TRBJ2-2; a possible D gene is TRBD2 (5 bases). Trimming cost V 4 bases and J 2 bases, with 12 bases left between them. This CDR3 has 15 amino acids. CDR1 is SGHKS and CDR2 is YYEKEE in the germline V gene (reference sequence). CDR3 sequence reads: CASSPDFLNTGELFF. CDR3 nucleotides: TGTGCCAGCAGCCCGGACTTCTTAAACACCGGGGAGCTGTTTTTT.

The J gene is TRBJ1-1, the V gene TRBV19, with 7 bases aligning to TRBD1. V gave up 5 bases and J gave up 0 bases; unmatched junction bases: 3. Germline CDR1 LNHDA, CDR2 SQIVND (reference sequence). The CDR3 is 14 residues long. CDR3 nucleotide sequence: TGTGCCAGTAGTGTCACAGGGGTGAACACTGAAGCTTTCTTT. This sequence encodes CASSVTGVNTEAFF.

This clone was seen more than once but under ten times. The rearrangement uses TRBV15 and TRBJ2-1; D unclear. The germline V and J ends were trimmed by 3 bases and 5 bases, with 8 bases remaining between them. The CDR3 totals 13 residues. Germline values: CDR1 LNHNV, CDR2 YYDKDF (reference sequence). CDR3 loop: CATSSSSDNEQFF. CDR3 nucleotides: TGTGCCACCAGCAGTTCTTCCGACAATGAGCAGTTCTTC.

The CDR3 nucleotides are TGTGCCAGTCTTGGTTATAGGACTAGCGGGAGAAGTCCCACCGGGGAGCTGTTTTTT. Its translation is CASLGYRTSGRSPTGELFF. This chain links TRBV28 with TRBJ2-2; 13 bases match TRBD2. Germline V gene lookup returns CDR1 MDHEN and CDR2 SYDVKM. V was clipped by 9 bases and J by 4 bases; unmatched bases: 17. This CDR3 has 19 residues.

This chain joins TRBV12-5 and TRBJ2-5, with 9 bases fitting TRBD1. Germline-derived CDR1 and CDR2 are LGHNT and FRNRAP. The CDR3 covers 14 residues. J gave up 3 bases and V 4 bases, and 3 bases lay outside the gene matches. The CDR3 sequence: CASGSGTGKETQYF. CDR3 coding DNA: TGTGCTAGTGGTTCTGGGACAGGGAAAGAGACCCAGTACTTC.

The chain joins TRBV5-1 to TRBJ2-3; TRBD2 agrees at 9 bases. The CDR3 totals 14 residues. Germline V gives CDR1 SGHRS, CDR2 YFSETQ. V lost 6 bases to trimming and J lost 3 bases; unmatched junction nucleotides: 5. The CDR3 DNA reads TGCGCCAGCAATAGCGGGAGTCCGACAGATACGCAGTATTTT. This translates into CASNSGSPTDTQYF.

The V call is TRBV11-3, the J call TRBJ2-2, with 8 positions matching TRBD1. V lost 6 bases and J lost 1; bases outside the gene matches: 10. The CDR3 is made up of 17 amino acids. The germline V gene has CDR1 SGHNT and CDR2 YENEEA. As DNA, the CDR3 is TGTGCCAGCAGAAATGGGGTCGGGACAGGGAACACCGGGGAGCTGTTTTTT. Translated: CASRNGVGTGNTGELFF.

CDR3 coding DNA: TGTGCCAGCAGTTTAGGCGGAGGGAGGGTTGACGAGCAGTACTTC. As protein: CASSLGGGRVDEQYF. V is TRBV28 and J is TRBJ2-7; the match to TRBD2 covers 7 bases. Germline loops: CDR1 MDHEN, CDR2 SYDVKM. The CDR3 is 15 residues long. Trimming took 2 bases from V and 5 from J; bases not matched to a gene: 9.

This clone appeared once. The rearrangement uses TRBV14 and TRBJ1-4; D is possibly TRBD1 (6 bases). V shed 4 bases and J shed 6 bases, with 9 bases lying between them. Germline CDR1 is SGHDN and CDR2 is FVKESK. The CDR3 covers 13 residues. The CDR3 reads CASSRDTHEKLFF. CDR3 coding DNA: TGTGCCAGCAGCCGGGACACCCATGAAAAACTGTTTTTT. The whole variable domain, filled in from reference TRBV14 and TRBJ1-4, reads EAGVTQFPSHSVIEKGQTVTLRCDPISGHDNLYWYRRVMGKEIKFLLHFVKESKQDESGMPNNRFLAERTGGTYSTLKVQPAELEDSGVYFCASSRDTHEKLFFGSGTQLSVL.

The rearrangement links TRBV29-1 to TRBJ2-1; D not certain. Germline V gene data show CDR1 as SQVTM and CDR2 as ANQGSEA. Trimming left V 1 base short and J 8 bases short, with 15 bases between. The CDR3 contains 14 residues. The CDR3 sequence is CSVEGPRPSDEQFF. In DNA, the CDR3 is TGCAGCGTTGAAGGGCCCAGGCCATCGGATGAGCAGTTCTTC.